This TCR beta chain originates from a study of blood T cell repertoires in COVID-19. In the study overall: Sources were T cells, B-cell-depleted T cells, or PBMCs; the material itself was cDNA or gDNA.

In germline, CDR1 is SEHNR, CDR2 FQNEAQ (reference sequence). Trimming removed 4 bases from V and 6 bases from J; junction bases left unmatched: 3. CDR3 length: 13 residues. Repertoires were generated with immunoSEQ multiplex PCR, while TCRdb's copy carries only in-frame clones and drops some. The table records about 100,000 clones, 80% to 95% of them present only once. The specimen sequenced was peripheral blood. This clonotype was sampled from a man aged 45 to 65 with active COVID-19. The V call is TRBV7-9, the J call TRBJ1-5, with 7 bases identical to TRBD1. For the CDR3, the DNA is TGTGCCAGCAGCTCTCAGGGGGGTCAGCCCCAGCATTTT. Its translation is CASSSQGGQPQHF.